The clone carrying this TCR beta chain was recorded only once. What it binds is not known. Trimming took 2 bases from V and 1 from J; bases not matched to a gene: 3. Germline-derived CDR1 and CDR2 are LNHDA and SQIVND (reference sequence). The CDR3 has 15 amino acids. Using genomic DNA as the template, TCR beta VDJ and CDR3 profiling was carried out. TCRdb redid the calling of the reads with MiXCR, one entry per CDR3 protein. Found here are 150,000 or so distinct CDR3 sequences, just over 50% of them singletons; the top ten hold about 12%. The data belong to a study of CD8+CD57+ T cells in acquired aplastic anemia. Study in general: An average of roughly 3 ug of DNA was obtained from sorted CD4+ and CD8+ cells.

For sequencing, patients were chosen who had shown expansion of CD8+CD57+ cells by flow cytometry. Whole-study findings and limits: Patients and controls were found to share some 30 CD8+ CDR3 sequences. CD8+ Simpson's diversity did not differ significantly between patients and controls.

V usage is TRBV19 and J usage is TRBJ2-3, with 7 positions matching TRBD1. The TCR comes from a human donor with aplastic anemia. The material sequenced was sorted CD4+, CD8+, or CD8+CD57+ T cells (not recorded which) from PBMCs. Here the CDR3 DNA reads TGTGCCAGTAGTATACAGGGGGTGGGCACAGATACGCAGTATTTT. This translates into CASSIQGVGTDTQYF.